This TCR beta chain was documented in a study of spatial heterogeneity in lung cancer. The sample's time point: sample taken at primary tumor resection. Unsorted samples of tumor, nontumor lung or frozen PBMC had their whole RNA sequenced. Donors were around 70 untreated early-stage non-small cell lung cancer patients. Comment on this clonotype: Its antigen is unknown.

Study results and limitations: The study found ubiquitous expanded tumor TCRs in blood more at resection than follow-up.

Germline assignment: CDR1 SEHNR and CDR2 FQNEAQ (reference sequence). The CDR3 runs 16 residues. With V trimmed by 3 bases and J by 1 base, 6 bases remained unmatched. TCRdb re-analysed the 5' RACE reads in MiXCR, keeping a single row per CDR3 protein. The data contain some 100,000 distinct CDR3 sequences, 7.5% to 10% of them singletons. The chain employs TRBV7-9 and TRBJ2-3; TRBD1 matches 8 bases. The source is a male donor with early-stage non-small cell lung cancer. This sample comprised PBMCs, obtained at surgery. The CDR3 spells CASSFPDREGTDTQYF. For the CDR3, the DNA is TGTGCCAGCAGCTTTCCGGACAGGGAAGGCACAGATACGCAGTATTTT.